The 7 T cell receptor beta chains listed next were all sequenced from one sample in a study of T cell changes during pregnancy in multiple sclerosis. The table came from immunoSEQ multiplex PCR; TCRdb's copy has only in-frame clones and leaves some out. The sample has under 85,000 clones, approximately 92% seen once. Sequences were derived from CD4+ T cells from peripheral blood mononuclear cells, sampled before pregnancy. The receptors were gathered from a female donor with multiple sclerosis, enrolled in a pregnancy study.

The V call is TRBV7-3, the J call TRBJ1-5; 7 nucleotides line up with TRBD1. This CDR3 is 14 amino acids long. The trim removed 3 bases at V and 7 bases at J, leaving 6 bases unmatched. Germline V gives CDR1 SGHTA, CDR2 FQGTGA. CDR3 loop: CASSLRGLGQPQHF. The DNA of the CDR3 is TGTGCCAGCAGCTTGAGGGGGCTTGGGCAGCCCCAGCATTTT.

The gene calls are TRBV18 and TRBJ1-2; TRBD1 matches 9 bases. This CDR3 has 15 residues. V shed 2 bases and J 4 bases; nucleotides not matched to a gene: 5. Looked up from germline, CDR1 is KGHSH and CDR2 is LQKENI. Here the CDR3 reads CASSPGGQGSYGYTF. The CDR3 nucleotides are TGTGCCAGCTCACCAGGTGGACAGGGGAGCTATGGCTACACCTTC. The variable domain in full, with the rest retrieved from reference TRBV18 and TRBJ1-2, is NAGVMQNPRHLVRRRGQEARLRCSPMKGHSHVYWYRQLPEEGLKFMVYLQKENIIDESGMPKERFSAEFPKEGPSILRIQQVVRGDSAAYFCASSPGGQGSYGYTFGSGTRLTVV.

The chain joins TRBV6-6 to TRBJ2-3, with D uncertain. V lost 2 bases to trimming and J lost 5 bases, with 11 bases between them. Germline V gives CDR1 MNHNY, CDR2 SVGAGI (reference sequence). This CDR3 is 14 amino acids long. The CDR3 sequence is CASSYALSEDTQYF. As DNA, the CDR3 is TGTGCCAGCAGTTACGCCCTGAGCGAAGATACGCAGTATTTT.

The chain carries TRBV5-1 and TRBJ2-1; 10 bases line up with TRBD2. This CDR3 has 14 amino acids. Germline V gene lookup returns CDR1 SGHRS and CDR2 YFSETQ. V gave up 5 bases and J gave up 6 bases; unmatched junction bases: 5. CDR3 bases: TGCGCCAGCAGGCTAGCGGGAGCGGGCAATGAGCAGTTCTTC. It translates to CASRLAGAGNEQFF.

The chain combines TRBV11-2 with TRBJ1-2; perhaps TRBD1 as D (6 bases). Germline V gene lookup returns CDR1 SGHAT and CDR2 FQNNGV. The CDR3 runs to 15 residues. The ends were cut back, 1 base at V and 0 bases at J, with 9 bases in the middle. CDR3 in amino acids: CASSLGQGSNYGYTF. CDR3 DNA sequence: TGTGCCAGCAGCTTAGGGCAGGGGTCTAACTATGGCTACACCTTC.

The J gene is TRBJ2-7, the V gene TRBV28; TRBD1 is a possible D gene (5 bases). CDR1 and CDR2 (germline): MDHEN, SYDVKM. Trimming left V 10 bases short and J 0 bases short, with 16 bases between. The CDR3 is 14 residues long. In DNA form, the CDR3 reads TGTGCCACTCAGGGTGGCAGCCGCTCCTACGAGCAGTACTTC. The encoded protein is CATQGGSRSYEQYF.

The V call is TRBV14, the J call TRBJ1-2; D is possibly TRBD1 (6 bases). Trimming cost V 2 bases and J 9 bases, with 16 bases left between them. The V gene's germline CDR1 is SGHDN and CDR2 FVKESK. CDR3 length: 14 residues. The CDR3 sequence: CASSQYRDSASYTF. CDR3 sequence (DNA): TGTGCCAGCAGCCAATACAGGGATTCGGCGAGCTACACCTTC.